This TCR beta chain was recorded in a study of cytomegalovirus exposure and HLA in healthy donors. It was with 60 Vbeta and 13 Jbeta primers that the PCR ran. Produced via immunoSEQ multiplex PCR; TCRdb's table is partial and in-frame only. The sample contains around 100,000 clones, around three quarters of which appear only once. This clone has just one count. Germline values: CDR1 MNHEY, CDR2 SMNVEV (reference sequence). The CDR3 consists of 14 residues. The ends lost 6 bases at V and 3 bases at J; junction bases unmatched: 7. The chain links TRBV27 to TRBJ2-7, with TRBD1 identical over 8 bases. This receptor was identified in a female donor in good health and CMV-seropositive. What was sequenced was PBMCs. Written as DNA, the CDR3 is TGTGCCAGCAGCCTTGACAGGGGTGGCTACGAGCAGTACTTC. Translation: CASSLDRGGYEQYF.